Included here is one T cell receptor beta chain sequence, with context. The method was immunoSEQ multiplex PCR; TCRdb's version includes in-frame clones alone and lacks a portion of them. The top ten clones hold around 6.4% of a sample with roughly 300,000 clones, about nine tenths of them seen once. The V and J ends lost 11 bases and 10 bases respectively, with 24 bases between them. The CDR3 extends over 14 amino acids. Germline V gene lookup returns CDR1 SEHNR and CDR2 FQNEAQ (reference sequence). These data belong to a study of Ad26.COV2.S vaccination and SARS-CoV-2 variants. Study as a whole: This donor came from the COV1001 trial of Ad26.COV2.S.

Described treatment: about 20 received Ad26.COV2.S at low or high dose, single or two shots; five or six received placebo; per-sample allocation not given. Collection of the samples took place on day 63 after the first injection of vaccine or placebo. The chain joins TRBV7-9 to TRBJ1-3; unclear D gene. The sequences come from peripheral blood, collected in a trial of Ad26.COV2.S vaccine versus placebo. This TCR derives from a person aged 18 to 59 who received the Ad26.COV2.S COVID-19 vaccine or a placebo. Written as DNA, the CDR3 is TGTGCCGGAACATCCGAATCAGCGGCGTGGACCATATATTTT. The encoded protein is CAGTSESAAWTIYF.